This T cell receptor (beta chain) was found in a study of T-cell memory formation after mild COVID-19. Using its own MiXCR run on the 5' RACE reads, TCRdb lists one record per CDR3 protein. Of over 500,000 distinct CDR3 sequences listed, 15% to 20% are singletons. This clonotype came up a few times. The CDR3 runs 12 residues. Deletions cut 2 bases from V and 7 bases from J, with 9 bases between. Germline values: CDR1 SGHRS, CDR2 YFSETQ. The sequenced sample consisted of PBMCs or a T cell subset sorted from them (not recorded which). The J gene is TRBJ1-1, the V gene TRBV5-1; tentatively, D is TRBD1 (5 bases). The TCR was taken from an adult woman who had mild COVID-19 (a few samples of this study predate the infection). Cell type and time point are not known. CDR3 sequence: CASSLGHGEAFF. CDR3 bases: TGCGCCAGCAGCTTAGGACACGGTGAAGCTTTCTTT.